One sample yielded the 5 T cell receptor beta chains listed below, sequenced in a study of shared clonotypes between healthy human individuals. The assay was immunoSEQ multiplex PCR, and TCRdb's table has in-frame clones only and misses some. This sample yields about 2.2 million clones, of which 93% are seen a single time; more than 1.5% belongs to the top ten. Cells designated naive CD8 were CD45RO-negative and were positively selected for CCR7, with terminally differentiated effector memory CD45RA+ cells excluded. Sequenced material: naive CD8+ T cells from PBMCs. Source of these receptors: a man aged 18 to 29 in good health. Some clones in this sample may be carry-over from other donors' samples.

V and J are TRBV2 and TRBJ2-1; 12 positions agree with TRBD2. Trimming at V came to 1 base and at J to 7 bases, leaving 5 bases not matched to a gene. CDR1 is SNHLY, CDR2 FYNNEI, per germline. This CDR3 comprises 16 residues. DNA of the CDR3: TGTGCCAGCAGTGAAGTGGCTAGCGGGAGGGCTAATGAGCAGTTCTTC. Translation gives CASSEVASGRANEQFF.

V and J are TRBV6-1 and TRBJ2-3; D possibly uses TRBD1 or TRBD2 (5 bases each). Trimming pared 2 bases from V and 8 bases from J, leaving 11 bases between. CDR3 length equals 13 residues. Germline V lookup: CDR1 MNHNS, CDR2 SASEGT. CDR3 sequence (DNA): TGTGCCAGCAGTGAACGAGGGGCGGGTACGCAGTATTTT. Its translation: CASSERGAGTQYF.

V and J are TRBV7-9 and TRBJ1-1; D unresolved. V gave up 7 bases and J gave up 4 bases, with 22 bases separating them. The germline gives CDR1 SEHNR, CDR2 FQNEAQ (reference sequence). The CDR3 length is 16 residues. The CDR3 sequence is CASTLRPWPVGTEAFF. CDR3 nucleotide sequence: TGTGCCAGCACCCTCCGACCGTGGCCGGTGGGCACTGAAGCTTTCTTT.

The chain joins TRBV7-9 to TRBJ2-3, with 9 positions matching TRBD2. The germline CDR1 and CDR2 sequences are SEHNR and FQNEAQ (reference sequence). V lost 7 bases and J lost 6; bases outside the gene matches: 20. This CDR3 contains 18 residues. The CDR3 here is CASTPLGLAGLSGDTQYF. CDR3 bases: TGTGCCAGCACCCCCCTTGGGCTAGCGGGATTAAGTGGGGATACGCAGTATTTT.

V is TRBV27 and J is TRBJ2-2; D gene ambiguous. Germline-derived CDR1 and CDR2 are MNHEY and SMNVEV (reference sequence). The CDR3 is 16 residues long. V lost 4 bases and J lost 7, with 19 bases in between. CDR3 bases: TGTGCCAGCAGTTCAACTCAGCCCGCGGTTAGCGGGGAGCTGTTTTTT. It is translated as CASSSTQPAVSGELFF.